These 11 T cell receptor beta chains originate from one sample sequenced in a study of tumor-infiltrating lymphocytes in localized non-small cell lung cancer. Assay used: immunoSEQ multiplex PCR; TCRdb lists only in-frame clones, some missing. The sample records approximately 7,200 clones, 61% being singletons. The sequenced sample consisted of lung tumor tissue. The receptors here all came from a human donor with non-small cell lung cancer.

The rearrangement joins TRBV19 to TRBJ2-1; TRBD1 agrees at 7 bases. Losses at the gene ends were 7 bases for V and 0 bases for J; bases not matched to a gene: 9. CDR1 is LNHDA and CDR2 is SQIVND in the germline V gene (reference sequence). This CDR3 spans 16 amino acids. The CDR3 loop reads CASTSDRSHSYNEQFF. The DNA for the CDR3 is TGTGCCAGTACCTCGGACAGGTCCCACTCCTACAATGAGCAGTTCTTC. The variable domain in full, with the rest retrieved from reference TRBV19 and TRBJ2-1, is DGGITQSPKYLFRKEGQNVTLSCEQNLNHDAMYWYRQDPGQGLRLIYYSQIVNDFQKGDIAEGYSVSREKKESFPLTVTSAQKNPTAFYLCASTSDRSHSYNEQFFGPGTRLTVL.

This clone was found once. DNA for the CDR3: TGTGCCAGCAGCTCGGAAGTGGGGGCGCGTAGGGATGGCTACACCTTC. Translated, it gives CASSSEVGARRDGYTF. V and J are TRBV5-4 and TRBJ1-2; TRBD1 might be the D (6 bases). V gave up 3 bases and J gave up 6 bases, with 21 bases separating them. Germline CDR1 reads SGHNT; CDR2 reads YYREEE (reference sequence). The CDR3 loop spans 16 amino acids.

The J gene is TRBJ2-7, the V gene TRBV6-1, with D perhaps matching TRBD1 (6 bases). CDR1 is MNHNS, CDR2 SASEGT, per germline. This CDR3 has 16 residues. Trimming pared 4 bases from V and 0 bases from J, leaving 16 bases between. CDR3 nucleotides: TGTGCCAGCAGTGCTTCGGACAGCCCCAGCTCCTACGAGCAGTACTTC. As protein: CASSASDSPSSYEQYF.

The CDR3 here is CASSGGTVNQPQHF. The CDR3 bases are TGTGCCAGCAGCGGCGGGACAGTCAATCAGCCCCAGCATTTT. The chain couples TRBV5-8 to TRBJ1-5; 7 bases match TRBD1. CDR1 SGHTS and CDR2 YDEGEE come from the germline V gene. The CDR3 runs to 14 residues. J lost 3 bases, V lost 4 bases, and 4 bases had no gene match.

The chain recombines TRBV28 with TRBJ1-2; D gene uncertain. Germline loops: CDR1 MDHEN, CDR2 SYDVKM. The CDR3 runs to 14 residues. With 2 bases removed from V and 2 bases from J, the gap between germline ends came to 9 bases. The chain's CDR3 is CASSLGNLNYGYTF. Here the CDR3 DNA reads TGTGCCAGCAGTTTAGGGAATTTAAACTATGGCTACACCTTC.

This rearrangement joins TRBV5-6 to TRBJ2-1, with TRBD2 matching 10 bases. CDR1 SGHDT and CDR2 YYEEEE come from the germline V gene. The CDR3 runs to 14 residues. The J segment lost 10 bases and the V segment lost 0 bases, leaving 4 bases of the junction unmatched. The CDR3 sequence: CASSLASGGAEQFF. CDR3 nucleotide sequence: TGTGCCAGCAGCTTGGCGAGCGGGGGGGCGGAGCAGTTCTTC.

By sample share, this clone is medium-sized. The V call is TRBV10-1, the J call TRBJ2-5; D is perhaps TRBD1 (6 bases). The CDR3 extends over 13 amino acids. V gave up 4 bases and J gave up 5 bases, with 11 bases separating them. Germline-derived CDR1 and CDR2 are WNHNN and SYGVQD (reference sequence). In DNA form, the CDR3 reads TGCGCCAGCAGTGGACAGGCTGCGGAGACCCAGTACTTC. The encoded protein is CASSGQAAETQYF.

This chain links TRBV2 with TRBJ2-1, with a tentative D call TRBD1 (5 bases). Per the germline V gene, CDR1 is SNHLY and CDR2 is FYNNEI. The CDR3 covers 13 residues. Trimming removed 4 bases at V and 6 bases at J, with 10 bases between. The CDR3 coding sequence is TGTGCCAGCAGTGTCCAGGGATTCAATGAGCAGTTCTTC. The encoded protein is CASSVQGFNEQFF.

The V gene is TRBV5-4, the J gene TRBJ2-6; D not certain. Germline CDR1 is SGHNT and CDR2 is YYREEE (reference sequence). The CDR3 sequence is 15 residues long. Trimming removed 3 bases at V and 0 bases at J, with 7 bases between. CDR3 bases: TGTGCCAGCAGCTACCCGGCCTCTGGGGCCAACGTCCTGACTTTC. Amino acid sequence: CASSYPASGANVLTF. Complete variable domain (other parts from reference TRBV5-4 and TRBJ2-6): ETGVTQSPTHLIKTRGQQVTLRCSSQSGHNTVSWYQQALGQGPQFIFQYYREEENGRGNFPPRFSGLQFPNYSSELNVNALELDDSALYLCASSYPASGANVLTFGAGSRLTVL.

The CDR3 DNA sequence: TGTGCCAGCAGCGCAAGGGCGGGGGGGCTCTTCAATGAGCAGTTCTTC. It is translated as CASSARAGGLFNEQFF. This chain connects TRBV7-9 to TRBJ2-1, with TRBD2 matching over 9 bases. The CDR3 is 16 residues long. Germline trimming cut 5 bases from V and 6 bases from J; bases unmatched to any gene: 11. The germline V gene has CDR1 SEHNR and CDR2 FQNEAQ (reference sequence).

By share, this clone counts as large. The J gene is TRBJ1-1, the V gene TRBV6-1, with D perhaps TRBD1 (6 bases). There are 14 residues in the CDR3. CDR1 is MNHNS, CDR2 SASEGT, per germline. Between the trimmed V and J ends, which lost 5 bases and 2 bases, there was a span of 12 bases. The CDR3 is CASSQTGSNTEAFF. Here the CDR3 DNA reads TGTGCCAGCAGTCAGACAGGTTCCAACACTGAAGCTTTCTTT.